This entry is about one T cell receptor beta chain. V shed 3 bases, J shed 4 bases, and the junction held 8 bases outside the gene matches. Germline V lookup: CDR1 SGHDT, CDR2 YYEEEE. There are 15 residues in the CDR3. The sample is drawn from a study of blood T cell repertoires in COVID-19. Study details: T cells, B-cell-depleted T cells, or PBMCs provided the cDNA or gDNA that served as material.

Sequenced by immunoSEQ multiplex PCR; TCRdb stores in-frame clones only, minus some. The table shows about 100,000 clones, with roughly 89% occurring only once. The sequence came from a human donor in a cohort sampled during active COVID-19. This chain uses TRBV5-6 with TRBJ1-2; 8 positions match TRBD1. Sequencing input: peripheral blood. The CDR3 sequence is CASSSLRQGSYGYTF. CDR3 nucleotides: TGTGCCAGCAGCTCACTTAGACAGGGGAGCTATGGCTACACCTTC.